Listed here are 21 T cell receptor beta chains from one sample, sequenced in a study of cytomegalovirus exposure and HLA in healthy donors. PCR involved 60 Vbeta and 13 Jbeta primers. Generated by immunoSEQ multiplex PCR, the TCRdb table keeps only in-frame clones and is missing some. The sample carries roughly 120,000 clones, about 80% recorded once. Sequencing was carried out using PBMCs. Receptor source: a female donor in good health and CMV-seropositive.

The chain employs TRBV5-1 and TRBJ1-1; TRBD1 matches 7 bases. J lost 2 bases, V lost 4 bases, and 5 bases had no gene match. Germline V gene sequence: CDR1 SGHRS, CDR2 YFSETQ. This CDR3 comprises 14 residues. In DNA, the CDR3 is TGCGCCAGCAGCCCCGGGACAGTAAACACTGAAGCTTTCTTT. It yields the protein CASSPGTVNTEAFF. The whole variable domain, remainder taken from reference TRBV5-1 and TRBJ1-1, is KAGVTQTPRYLIKTRGQQVTLSCSPISGHRSVSWYQQTPGQGLQFLFEYFSETQRNKGNFPGRFSGRQFSNSRSEMNVSTLELGDSALYLCASSPGTVNTEAFFGQGTRLTVV.

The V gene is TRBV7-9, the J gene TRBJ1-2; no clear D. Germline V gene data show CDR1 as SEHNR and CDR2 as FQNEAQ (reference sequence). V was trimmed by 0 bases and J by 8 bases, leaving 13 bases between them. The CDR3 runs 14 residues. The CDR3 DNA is TGTGCCAGCAGCTTAGCCTCGGGAGGAAGCGGCTACACCTTC. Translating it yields CASSLASGGSGYTF.

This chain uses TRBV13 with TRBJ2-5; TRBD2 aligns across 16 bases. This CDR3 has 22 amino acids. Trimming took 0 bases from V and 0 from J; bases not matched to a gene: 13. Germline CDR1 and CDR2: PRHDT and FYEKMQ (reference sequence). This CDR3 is CASSLGIAGLAGGPGYQETQYF. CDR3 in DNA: TGTGCCAGCAGCTTAGGCATTGCGGGACTAGCGGGGGGGCCTGGTTACCAAGAGACCCAGTACTTC.

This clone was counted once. This chain's CDR3 is CASSFQGNTEAFF. The CDR3 DNA reads TGTGCCAGCAGCTTTCAGGGGAACACTGAAGCTTTCTTT. This chain connects TRBV7-2 to TRBJ1-1; the D gene is possibly TRBD1 (5 bases). Trimming removed 3 bases at V and 1 base at J, with 6 bases between. The germline V gene encodes CDR1 SGHTA and CDR2 FQGNSA. The CDR3 consists of 13 residues.

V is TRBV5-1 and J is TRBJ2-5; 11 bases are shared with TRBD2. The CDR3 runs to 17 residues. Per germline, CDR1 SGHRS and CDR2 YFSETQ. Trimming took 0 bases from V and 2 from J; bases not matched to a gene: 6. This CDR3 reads CASSLVGSGGAQETQYF. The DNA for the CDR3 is TGCGCCAGCAGCTTGGTTGGTAGCGGGGGGGCGCAAGAGACCCAGTACTTC.

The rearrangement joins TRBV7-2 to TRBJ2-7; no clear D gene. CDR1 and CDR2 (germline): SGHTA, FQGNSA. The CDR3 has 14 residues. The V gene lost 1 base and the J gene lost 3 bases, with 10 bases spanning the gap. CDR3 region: CASSLVDTVYEQYF. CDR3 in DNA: TGTGCCAGCAGCTTAGTTGATACAGTCTACGAGCAGTACTTC.

The CDR3 DNA sequence: TGTGCCAGCATGTCCCGGTCCTATGGCTACACCTTC. Encoded protein: CASMSRSYGYTF. The chain has TRBV6-5 and TRBJ1-2, with unresolved D. V lost 7 bases, J lost 4 bases, and 10 bases lay in between. The germline V gene has CDR1 MNHEY and CDR2 SVGAGI. The CDR3 has 12 amino acids.

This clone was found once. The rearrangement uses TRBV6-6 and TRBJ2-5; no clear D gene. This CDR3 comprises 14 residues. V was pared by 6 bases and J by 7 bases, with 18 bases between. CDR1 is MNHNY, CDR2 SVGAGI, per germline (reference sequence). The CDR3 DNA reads TGTGCCAGCAGATACGCCCAGTCGCCGGGGACCCAGTACTTC. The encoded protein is CASRYAQSPGTQYF.

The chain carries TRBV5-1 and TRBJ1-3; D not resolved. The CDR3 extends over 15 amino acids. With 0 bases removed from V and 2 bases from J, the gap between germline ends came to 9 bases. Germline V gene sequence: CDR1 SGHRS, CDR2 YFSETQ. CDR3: CASSLEHMPGNTIYF. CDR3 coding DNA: TGCGCCAGCAGCTTGGAACACATGCCTGGAAACACCATATATTTT.

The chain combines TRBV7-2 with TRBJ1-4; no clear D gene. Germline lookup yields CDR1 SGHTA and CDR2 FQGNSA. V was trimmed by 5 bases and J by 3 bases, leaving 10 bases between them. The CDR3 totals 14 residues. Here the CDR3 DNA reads TGTGCCAGCAGCCGGGGTGGAGCTAATGAAAAACTGTTTTTT. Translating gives CASSRGGANEKLFF.

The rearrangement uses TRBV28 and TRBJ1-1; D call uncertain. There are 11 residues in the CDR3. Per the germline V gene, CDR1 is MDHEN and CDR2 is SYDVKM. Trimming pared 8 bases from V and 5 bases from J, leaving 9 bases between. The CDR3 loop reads CASGRVTEAFF. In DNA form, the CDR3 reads TGTGCCAGCGGGCGAGTAACTGAAGCTTTCTTT.

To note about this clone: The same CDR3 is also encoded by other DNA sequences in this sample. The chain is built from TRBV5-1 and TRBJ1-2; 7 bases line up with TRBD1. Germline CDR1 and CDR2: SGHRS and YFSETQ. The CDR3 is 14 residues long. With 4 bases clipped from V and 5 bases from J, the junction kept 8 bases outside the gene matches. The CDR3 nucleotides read TGCGCCAGCAGCGGGGGACAGCTTAATTATGGCTACACCTTC. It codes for CASSGGQLNYGYTF.

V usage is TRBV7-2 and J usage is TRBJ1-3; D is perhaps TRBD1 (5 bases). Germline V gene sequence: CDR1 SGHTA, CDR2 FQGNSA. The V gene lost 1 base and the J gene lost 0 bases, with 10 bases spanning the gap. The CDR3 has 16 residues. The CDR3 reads CASSLGGGGSGNTIYF. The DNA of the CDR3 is TGTGCCAGCAGCTTAGGGGGGGGAGGCTCTGGAAACACCATATATTTT.

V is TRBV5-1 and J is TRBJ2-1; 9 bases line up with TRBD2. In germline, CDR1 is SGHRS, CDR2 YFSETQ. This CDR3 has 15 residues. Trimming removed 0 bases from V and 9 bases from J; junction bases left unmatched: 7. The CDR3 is CASSLVAGGPGEQFF. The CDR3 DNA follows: TGCGCCAGCAGCTTGGTTGCGGGGGGGCCAGGTGAGCAGTTCTTC.

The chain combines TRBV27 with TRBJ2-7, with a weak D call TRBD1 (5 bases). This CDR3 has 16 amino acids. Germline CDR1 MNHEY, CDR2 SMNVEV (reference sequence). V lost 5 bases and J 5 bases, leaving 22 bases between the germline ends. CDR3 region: CASSPWVGQGGHEQYF. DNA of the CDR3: TGTGCCAGCAGTCCATGGGTCGGGCAGGGTGGGCACGAGCAGTACTTC.

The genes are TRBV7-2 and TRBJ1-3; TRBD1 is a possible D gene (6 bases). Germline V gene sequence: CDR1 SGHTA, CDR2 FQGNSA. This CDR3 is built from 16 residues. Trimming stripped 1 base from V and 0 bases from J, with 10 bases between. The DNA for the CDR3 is TGTGCCAGCAGCTTAGTTGGGACAACCTCTGGAAACACCATATATTTT. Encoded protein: CASSLVGTTSGNTIYF.

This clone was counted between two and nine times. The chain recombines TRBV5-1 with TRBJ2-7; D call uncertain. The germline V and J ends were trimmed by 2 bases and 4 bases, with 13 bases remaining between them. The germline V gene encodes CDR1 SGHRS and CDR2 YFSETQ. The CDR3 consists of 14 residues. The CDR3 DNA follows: TGCGCCAGCAGCTTTGAAGGAGACTCTTACGAGCAGTACTTC. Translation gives CASSFEGDSYEQYF.

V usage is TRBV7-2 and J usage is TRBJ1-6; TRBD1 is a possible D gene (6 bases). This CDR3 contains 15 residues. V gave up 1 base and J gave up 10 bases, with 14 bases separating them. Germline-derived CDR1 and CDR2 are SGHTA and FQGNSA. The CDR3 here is CASSLGRQGISPLHF. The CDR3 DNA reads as TGTGCCAGCAGCTTAGGTCGGCAGGGGATCTCACCCCTCCACTTT.

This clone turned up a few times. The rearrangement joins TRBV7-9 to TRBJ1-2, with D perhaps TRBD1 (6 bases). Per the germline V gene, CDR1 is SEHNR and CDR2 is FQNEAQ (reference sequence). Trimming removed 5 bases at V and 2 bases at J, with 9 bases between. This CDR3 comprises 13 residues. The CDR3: CASSRTENYGYTF. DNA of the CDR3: TGTGCCAGCAGCCGGACAGAGAACTATGGCTACACCTTC.

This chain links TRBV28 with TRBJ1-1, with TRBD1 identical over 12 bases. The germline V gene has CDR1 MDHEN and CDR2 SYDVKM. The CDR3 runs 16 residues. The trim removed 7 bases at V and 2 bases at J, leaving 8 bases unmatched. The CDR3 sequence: CASIGTGGNVNTEAFF. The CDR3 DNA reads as TGTGCCAGCATAGGGACAGGGGGCAACGTAAACACTGAAGCTTTCTTT.

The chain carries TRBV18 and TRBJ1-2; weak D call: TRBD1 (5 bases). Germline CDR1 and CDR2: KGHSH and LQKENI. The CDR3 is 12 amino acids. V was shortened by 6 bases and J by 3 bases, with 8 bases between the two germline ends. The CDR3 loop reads CASSQQDYGYTF. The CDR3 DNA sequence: TGTGCCAGCTCTCAACAGGACTATGGCTACACCTTC.